The 23 T cell receptor beta chains listed next were all sequenced from one sample in a study of cytomegalovirus exposure and HLA in healthy donors. Use of 60 Vbeta and 13 Jbeta primers characterized the PCR. The method was immunoSEQ multiplex PCR; TCRdb's version includes in-frame clones alone and lacks a portion of them. The profile covers roughly 100,000 clones, with approximately 72% appearing a single time and roughly 3.3% taken by the ten largest. Sequencing was done on a sample of PBMCs. These TCRs come from a woman aged 50 to 60 in good health and CMV-seronegative.

The gene calls are TRBV10-3 and TRBJ2-3, with D perhaps matching TRBD2 (5 bases). CDR1 and CDR2 (germline): ENHRY, SYGVKD. CDR3 size: 13 residues. Trimming removed 4 bases at V and 4 bases at J, with 9 bases between. CDR3 in amino acids: CAISAEGSDTQYF. The DNA for the CDR3 is TGTGCCATCAGTGCTGAGGGCTCAGATACGCAGTATTTT.

The chain combines TRBV15 with TRBJ2-5; TRBD1 might be the D (6 bases). V was cut by 5 bases and J by 2 bases, with 15 bases left in between. The germline V gene has CDR1 LNHNV and CDR2 YYDKDF (reference sequence). This CDR3 region has 15 residues. The CDR3 reads CATSPARQVQETQYF. CDR3 nucleotides: TGTGCCACCAGCCCAGCGAGACAGGTTCAAGAGACCCAGTACTTC.

The V call is TRBV18, the J call TRBJ2-7, with a tentative D call TRBD2 (6 bases). V dropped 0 bases and J dropped 6 bases, with 12 bases sitting between them. Germline assignment: CDR1 KGHSH and CDR2 LQKENI. This CDR3 has 14 residues. In DNA, the CDR3 is TGTGCCAGCTCACCACCTGCGGGACTCTCCGAGCAGTACTTC. Protein: CASSPPAGLSEQYF. The whole variable domain, remainder taken from reference TRBV18 and TRBJ2-7, is NAGVMQNPRHLVRRRGQEARLRCSPMKGHSHVYWYRQLPEEGLKFMVYLQKENIIDESGMPKERFSAEFPKEGPSILRIQQVVRGDSAAYFCASSPPAGLSEQYFGPGTRLTVT.

V is TRBV11-2 and J is TRBJ1-6, with a possible D match to TRBD1 (6 bases). CDR3 size: 14 residues. V lost 6 bases to trimming and J lost 9 bases, with 15 bases between them. In germline, CDR1 is SGHAT, CDR2 FQNNGV. The CDR3 sequence is CASSTRDMGSPLHF. Written as DNA, the CDR3 is TGTGCCAGCAGTACCCGGGACATGGGTTCACCCCTCCACTTT.

Written as DNA, the CDR3 is TGTGCCAGCAGTTGGACCGGGACAGGTCCCTACGAGCAGTACTTC. It encodes CASSWTGTGPYEQYF. The chain recombines TRBV7-9 with TRBJ2-7; 8 positions agree with TRBD1. Germline V CDR1 and CDR2: SEHNR, FQNEAQ (reference sequence). CDR3 length: 15 residues. V trimming: 6 bases; J trimming: 2 bases; junction bases outside the gene matches: 9.

This chain joins TRBV5-4 and TRBJ2-1, with D possibly TRBD2 on 5 matching bases. The CDR3 totals 14 residues. CDR1 is SGHNT and CDR2 is YYREEE in the germline V gene (reference sequence). V shed 4 bases and J shed 7 bases, with 15 bases lying between them. CDR3 residues: CASSKVLERNEQFF. In nucleotides, the CDR3 is TGTGCCAGCAGCAAAGTACTAGAGCGTAATGAGCAGTTCTTC.

This chain connects TRBV18 to TRBJ2-1; 7 nucleotides align to TRBD2. V shed 3 bases, J shed 4 bases, and the junction held 6 bases outside the gene matches. This CDR3 is built from 15 residues. Germline V gives CDR1 KGHSH, CDR2 LQKENI. In DNA, the CDR3 is TGTGCCAGCTCACCGGGTAGCGGGCCTTACAATGAGCAGTTCTTC. Protein product: CASSPGSGPYNEQFF.

This clone was seen more than once but under ten times. The genes are TRBV10-3 and TRBJ1-5, with no clear D. The length of the CDR3 is 14 residues. Germline V gives CDR1 ENHRY, CDR2 SYGVKD. The ends were cut back, 4 bases at V and 0 bases at J, with 7 bases in the middle. The CDR3 sequence: CAISAQDSNQPQHF. In nucleotides, the CDR3 is TGTGCCATCAGTGCACAAGATAGCAATCAGCCCCAGCATTTT.

The chain is built from TRBV10-3 and TRBJ2-7, with a weak D call TRBD2 (5 bases). This CDR3 comprises 13 residues. From germline, CDR1 is ENHRY and CDR2 SYGVKD. V was cut by 8 bases and J by 7 bases, with 18 bases left in between. In DNA form, the CDR3 reads TGTGCCATCTCCCATCAAAGCGGCGGGGAGCAGTACTTC. Its translation: CAISHQSGGEQYF.

This chain uses TRBV5-1 with TRBJ1-5; possible D gene TRBD1, 6 bases. Germline V gene sequence: CDR1 SGHRS, CDR2 YFSETQ. The CDR3 is 16 amino acids. Trimming shortened V by 2 bases and J by 0 bases, and 12 bases separated the two germline ends. In nucleotides, the CDR3 is TGCGCCAGCAGCTTAACAGGGCTCGGTAGCAATCAGCCCCAGCATTTT. As protein: CASSLTGLGSNQPQHF.

V and J are TRBV6-5 and TRBJ1-5; no firm D call. Germline V gene lookup returns CDR1 MNHEY and CDR2 SVGAGI. Trimming took off 4 bases at V and 4 bases at J, with 8 bases between the two ends. This CDR3 comprises 13 residues. The CDR3 here is CASSSDANQPQHF. CDR3 nucleotides: TGTGCCAGCAGTTCAGATGCAAATCAGCCCCAGCATTTT.

The chain carries TRBV7-9 and TRBJ1-3, with a weak D call TRBD1 (6 bases). The V and J ends lost 0 bases and 0 bases respectively, with 12 bases between them. This CDR3 has 17 residues. CDR1 is SEHNR and CDR2 is FQNEAQ in the germline V gene (reference sequence). The CDR3 DNA sequence: TGTGCCAGCAGCTTAGCCCCCACAGGGAACTCTGGAAACACCATATATTTT. Protein sequence: CASSLAPTGNSGNTIYF. Supplemented by reference TRBV7-9 and TRBJ1-3, the full variable domain reads DTGVSQNPRHKITKRGQNVTFRCDPISEHNRLYWYRQTLGQGPEFLTYFQNEAQLEKSRLLSDRFSAERPKGSFSTLEIQRTEQGDSAMYLCASSLAPTGNSGNTIYFGEGSWLTVV.

This clone was recorded only once. Here the CDR3 reads CASSEWESSYNEQFF. CDR3 bases: TGTGCCAGCAGTGAGTGGGAGAGCTCCTACAATGAGCAGTTCTTC. The J gene is TRBJ2-1, the V gene TRBV6-4; the D gene is possibly TRBD2 (5 bases). The CDR3 has 15 residues. Germline V gives CDR1 MRHNA, CDR2 SNTAGT. Trimming pared 3 bases from V and 0 bases from J, leaving 9 bases between.

This clone showed up just once. The chain carries TRBV4-1 and TRBJ2-1; 9 bases fit TRBD2. The CDR3 sequence is 17 residues long. Germline CDR1 and CDR2: MGHRA and YSYEKL. V trimming: 4 bases; J trimming: 2 bases; junction bases outside the gene matches: 9. CDR3 sequence: CASSPGRQRGAYNEQFF. The CDR3 DNA reads TGCGCCAGCAGCCCCGGACGCCAGCGGGGGGCCTACAATGAGCAGTTCTTC.

V and J are TRBV6-1 and TRBJ1-6; D is unresolved. Germline CDR1 MNHNS, CDR2 SASEGT. Deletions cut 0 bases from V and 13 bases from J, with 10 bases between. The CDR3 runs 13 residues. The chain's CDR3 is CASSEAPGFPLHF. The CDR3 DNA follows: TGTGCCAGCAGTGAAGCGCCGGGTTTCCCCCTCCACTTT.

The V and J genes are TRBV30 and TRBJ1-5, with a weak D call TRBD1 (5 bases). Germline lookup yields CDR1 GTSNPN and CDR2 SVGIG (reference sequence). The CDR3 consists of 14 residues. V gave up 0 bases and J gave up 0 bases, with 6 bases separating them. CDR3 residues: CAWSVDSSNQPQHF. CDR3 DNA: TGTGCCTGGAGTGTAGACAGTAGCAATCAGCCCCAGCATTTT.

The rearrangement links TRBV19 to TRBJ1-4; D gene uncertain. The germline CDR1 and CDR2 sequences are LNHDA and SQIVND (reference sequence). The CDR3 sequence is 15 residues long. Trimming shortened V by 5 bases and J by 7 bases, and 17 bases separated the two germline ends. As DNA, the CDR3 is TGTGCCAGTAGTTCCCTCTCCCGGGGAGGTGAAAAACTGTTTTTT. Its translation is CASSSLSRGGEKLFF.

The chain has TRBV5-1 and TRBJ2-5; 12 nucleotides align to TRBD2. V dropped 5 bases and J dropped 4; count of bases not matched to a gene: 3. Germline V gene sequence: CDR1 SGHRS, CDR2 YFSETQ. This CDR3 has 14 residues. The CDR3 reads CASSASGGGETQYF. The CDR3 region has the DNA TGCGCCAGCAGTGCTAGCGGGGGGGGAGAGACCCAGTACTTC.

The chain combines TRBV28 with TRBJ1-5; TRBD1 matches 8 bases. The trim removed 9 bases at V and 5 bases at J, leaving 6 bases unmatched. Germline V gene sequence: CDR1 MDHEN, CDR2 SYDVKM. The CDR3 covers 13 residues. The CDR3 is CASQGQGYQPQHF. The CDR3 DNA follows: TGTGCCAGTCAAGGACAGGGTTATCAGCCCCAGCATTTT.

The rearrangement links TRBV15 to TRBJ2-2, with 11 bases fitting TRBD2. V dropped 0 bases and J dropped 3; count of bases not matched to a gene: 6. Germline V lookup: CDR1 LNHNV, CDR2 YYDKDF (reference sequence). This CDR3 is built from 18 residues. The CDR3 reads CATSRDGTSGRDTGELFF. CDR3 nucleotides: TGTGCCACCAGCAGAGATGGCACTAGCGGGAGAGACACCGGGGAGCTGTTTTTT.

This rearrangement joins TRBV7-2 to TRBJ2-1, with D perhaps matching TRBD2 (6 bases). V dropped 3 bases and J dropped 0 bases, with 18 bases sitting between them. Germline CDR1 is SGHTA and CDR2 is FQGNSA. This CDR3 has 18 amino acids. CDR3 bases: TGTGCCAGCAGCTTCTTCGGACTAACCGGGCGCTCCTACAATGAGCAGTTCTTC. It encodes CASSFFGLTGRSYNEQFF.

This chain uses TRBV27 with TRBJ2-7; D is unclear. This CDR3 spans 11 amino acids. Trimming shortened V by 6 bases and J by 8 bases, and 11 bases separated the two germline ends. The germline V gene encodes CDR1 MNHEY and CDR2 SMNVEV (reference sequence). CDR3 region: CASSLRGKQYF. CDR3 coding DNA: TGTGCCAGCAGCCTGCGCGGTAAGCAGTACTTC.

This chain connects TRBV6-5 to TRBJ1-2; TRBD1 matches 9 bases. With V trimmed by 6 bases and J by 4 bases, 9 bases remained unmatched. Germline loops: CDR1 MNHEY, CDR2 SVGAGI. There are 15 residues in the CDR3. CDR3 in amino acids: CASSTTTGGAYGYTF. CDR3 coding DNA: TGTGCCAGCAGCACCACTACAGGGGGCGCCTATGGCTACACCTTC.